Sequencing of this T cell receptor (beta chain) was carried out in a study of blood T cell repertoires in COVID-19. For the study at large: Samples of COVID-19 (acute and convalescent) were obtained from the United States, Italy and Spain. T cells, B-cell-depleted T cells, or PBMCs supplied cDNA or gDNA.

Per the authors' pipeline: Estimates of nucleated cell counts were drawn from the amplification of reference gene primers. The data were produced by immunoSEQ multiplex PCR, yet TCRdb's version contains in-frame clones alone and is incomplete. V, J and clone size derive from that table, while D and trimming were established from the DNA sequence. The sample consists of about 59,000 clones, more than 60% of them appearing once. J lost 0 bases, V lost 3 bases, and 11 bases had no gene match. Germline values: CDR1 SGDLS, CDR2 YYNGEE. CDR3 size: 17 residues. This chain joins TRBV9 and TRBJ2-7; 8 bases are shared with TRBD1. Sequencing was performed on peripheral blood. This clonotype originated in an older woman with acute or convalescent COVID-19. CDR3 amino acids: CASSDPVAGQASYEQYF. CDR3 bases: TGTGCCAGCAGCGACCCGGTCGCGGGACAGGCCTCCTACGAGCAGTACTTC.